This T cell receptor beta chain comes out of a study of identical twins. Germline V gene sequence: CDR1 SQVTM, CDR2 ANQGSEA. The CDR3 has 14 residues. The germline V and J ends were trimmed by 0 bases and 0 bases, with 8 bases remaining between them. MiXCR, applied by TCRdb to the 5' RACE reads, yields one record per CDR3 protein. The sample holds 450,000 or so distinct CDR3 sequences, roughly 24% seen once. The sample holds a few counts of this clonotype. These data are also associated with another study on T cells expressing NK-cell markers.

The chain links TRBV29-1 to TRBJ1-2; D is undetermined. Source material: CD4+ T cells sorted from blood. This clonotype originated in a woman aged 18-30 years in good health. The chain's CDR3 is CSVEDRVANYGYTF. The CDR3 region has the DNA TGCAGCGTTGAAGATAGGGTAGCTAACTATGGCTACACCTTC. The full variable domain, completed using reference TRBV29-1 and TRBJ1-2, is SAVISQKPSRDICQRGTSLTIQCQVDSQVTMMFWYRQQPGQSLTLIATANQGSEATYESGFVIDKFPISRPNLTFSTLTVSNMSPEDSSIYLCSVEDRVANYGYTFGSGTRLTVV.